This TCR beta chain was recovered during a study of T cell repertoires in cytomegalovirus infection. On the study more broadly: The public TCR beta signatures pointed to both CMV infection and matching HLA type.

There are a few counts of this clonotype. TCRdb reanalysed the reads using MiXCR and keeps one entry per CDR3 protein. In the table there are fewer than 250,000 distinct CDR3 sequences, over 20% of which are singletons. Germline V CDR1 and CDR2: SEHNR, FQNEAQ (reference sequence). This CDR3 is 18 amino acids long. V shed 1 base and J 0 bases; nucleotides not matched to a gene: 9. The sample consisted of CD8+ T cells from PBMCs. The V call is TRBV7-9, the J call TRBJ1-2; 9 nucleotides align to TRBD1. This receptor was taken from a human donor in good health (CMV status not recorded). Some clones in this sample may be carry-over from other donors' samples. In nucleotides, the CDR3 is TGTGCCAGCAGCTTAGAACAGGGGGCGCCTCAAGCTAACTATGGCTACACCTTC. It encodes CASSLEQGAPQANYGYTF.